The present T cell receptor beta chain was sequenced within a study of blood T cell repertoires in COVID-19. The overall study: Samples of COVID-19 (acute and convalescent) were obtained from the United States, Italy and Spain.

V trimming: 2 bases; J trimming: 8 bases; junction bases outside the gene matches: 7. Germline V gene lookup returns CDR1 KGHDR and CDR2 SFDVKD. The CDR3 is 15 residues long. Original handling: Researchers report that nucleated cell counts were estimated from reference gene primer amplification. Sequenced by immunoSEQ multiplex PCR; TCRdb stores in-frame clones only, minus some. That table is the source of V, J and clone size, and D and trimming were worked out from the DNA. The repertoire includes approximately 670,000 clones, around 90% of them detected once, and roughly 0.25% sits in the top ten. The chain links TRBV24-1 to TRBJ1-4; the match to TRBD1 covers 7 bases. The sequence derives from a woman aged 18-30 years with acute or convalescent COVID-19. The sequencing sample was made of peripheral blood. In DNA, the CDR3 is TGTGCCACCAGTGATTCTCGGACAGGCCCCGAAAAACTGTTTTTT. Amino acids: CATSDSRTGPEKLFF.